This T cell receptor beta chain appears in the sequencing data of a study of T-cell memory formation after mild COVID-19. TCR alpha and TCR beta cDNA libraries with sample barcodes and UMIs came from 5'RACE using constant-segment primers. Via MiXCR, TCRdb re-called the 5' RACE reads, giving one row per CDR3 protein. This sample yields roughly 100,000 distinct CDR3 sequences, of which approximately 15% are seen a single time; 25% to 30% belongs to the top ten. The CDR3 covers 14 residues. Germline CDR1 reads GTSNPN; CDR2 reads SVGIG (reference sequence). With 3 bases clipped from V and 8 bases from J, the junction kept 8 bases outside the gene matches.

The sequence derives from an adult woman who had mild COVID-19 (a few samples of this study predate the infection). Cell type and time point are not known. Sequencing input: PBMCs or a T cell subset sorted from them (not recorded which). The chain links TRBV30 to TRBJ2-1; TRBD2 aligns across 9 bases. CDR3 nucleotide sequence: TGTGCCTGGAGCCGAGTAGCGGGAGTCCATGAGCAGTTCTTC. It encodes CAWSRVAGVHEQFF.